What follows describes a single T cell receptor beta chain. There is no known antigen for this receptor. There are no base qualities to consult, and no much larger clone falls within one base. Patients with autoimmune disease history or receiving systemic immunosuppression were excluded from the trial. Peripheral blood for TCR sequencing was drawn from every dose cohort at baseline, at cycle 4 day 1 and at cycle 7 day 1. The samples were drawn from a first-in-human, open-label, multicenter phase I dose-escalation trial of ivuxolimab. Adults with locally advanced or metastatic melanoma, renal cell, hepatocellular, or head and neck squamous cell carcinoma were enrolled in the trial. Before TCR sequencing, CD4+ and CD8+ T cells were separately sorted from peripheral blood. The data derive from a study of OX40 agonist ivuxolimab in advanced cancers. The study in broad terms: Ivuxolimab was an agonistic, fully human IgG2 monoclonal antibody directed against OX40 (CD134), a costimulatory receptor. Intravenous ivuxolimab was administered to patients every 2 weeks at six dose levels: 0.01, 0.1, 0.3, 1.5, 3 and 10 mg/kg. Among the approximately 54 dose-escalation patients, approximately 20 had hepatocellular carcinoma, roughly 15 melanoma, 9 renal cell carcinoma and 9 head and neck cancer. In the dose-escalation cohort, 75% to 90% of patients were male, and the mean age was roughly 60 years with a range of 23 to 79. Patients were allowed to have had prior anti-PD-1, anti-PD-L1 or anti-CTLA-4 therapy, and about 40% of the dose-escalation patients had been treated with checkpoint inhibitors. Partial responses occurred in three dose-escalation patients, of whom one had hepatocellular carcinoma and two had cutaneous melanoma. The point of sequencing TCRbeta in the periphery was to test whether ivuxolimab changed TCR sequence diversity and drove clonal T-cell expansion. The monotherapy dose-escalation portion (N = 52 patients) of the phase I ivuxolimab trial is reported in the paper.

The CDR3 runs 18 amino acids, cysteine and phenylalanine included. The CDR3 DNA has 54 bases and is translated from base 1. Genomic DNA was isolated from the sorted cells so that the TCRbeta CDR3 region could be sequenced. TCRbeta CDR3 regions were sequenced using the immunoSEQ Assay. Entries here come from immuneACCESS through TCRdb and include only in-frame sequences with V and J called. Some clones fail to appear in such tables; in the studies checked, an unresolved V gene covers under half of the shortfall, and the cause of the remainder is unknown. This sample gives 35,000 to 40,000 clones in total; more than 85% of them show up just once. The top ten clonotypes cover 2% to 2.5% of the sample. Results the study describes overall, beyond this receptor: Low levels of normalized T-cell clonal expansion were also seen in some patients who did not respond. The antigen specificity of the clonally expanded peripheral T cells was not determined. After ivuxolimab, CD8+ T cells had more expanded clones than CD4+ T cells on average. At doses of 0.1 to 3.0 mg/kg, clonal expansion of both CD4+ and CD8+ T cells in blood was seen between baseline and week 6. In the 0.1-3.0 mg/kg groups, partial responders had among the lowest normalized peripheral clonal expansion, particularly in CD8+ T cells.

The material sequenced was CD4+ or CD8+ T cells sorted from blood, taken in a trial of the OX40 agonist ivuxolimab. The chain employs TRBV21-1 and TRBJ2-7; TRBD2, as called in the table, went unchecked against the DNA. TRBV21-1 is labeled a pseudogene. The TCR originated in an adult with an advanced solid tumor such as melanoma, head and neck, liver or kidney cancer. The nucleotide sequence reads as follows: TGTGCCAGCAGCAAAGGGCGGGGGGCCTATTCCGGTACGAGGGAGCAGTACTTC. Its product reads: CASSKGRGAYSGTREQYF.